These 5 T cell receptor beta chains were sequenced from one sample in a study of tumor-infiltrating lymphocytes in primary liver carcinoma. Reverse transcription of about 0.5 ug total RNA with a constant-region primer produced TCR beta cDNA. Three rounds of nested multiplex PCR with slightly modified ARM-PCR produced TCR beta libraries. It was with TRBV1-TRBV30 forward primers and a C-beta reverse primer that the first two PCR rounds were run, at about 10 cycles each. A single record per CDR3 protein comes from TCRdb applying MiXCR to the multiplex PCR reads. This repertoire shows 310,000 or so distinct CDR3 sequences, roughly 60% found once; its top ten account for over 15%. Germline DNA was also extracted, with blood RNA taken from unsorted whole blood. Sequencing input: peripheral blood. The source of these receptors is a woman aged 25 to 39 with primary liver carcinoma and hepatitis B virus infection.

This clonotype was counted at least ten times. V gene TRBV29-1 combines with J gene TRBJ2-1, with D possibly matching TRBD2 (6 bases). Per germline, CDR1 SQVTM and CDR2 ANQGSEA. Trimming removed 7 bases at V and 8 bases at J, with 21 bases between. This CDR3 has 14 residues. The DNA of the CDR3 is TGCAGCGCCGCCGGGAGCGCGGCCGGGGATGAGCAGTTCTTC. This encodes CSAAGSAAGDEQFF.

Comments on this clonotype: The conserved final phenylalanine or tryptophan is absent from the CDR3, which likely points to a read error. This chain connects TRBV6-5 to TRBJ2-1, with 9 bases fitting TRBD2. The CDR3 runs to 16 residues. Per the germline V gene, CDR1 is MNHEY and CDR2 is SVGAGI. V lost 2 bases to trimming and J lost 5 bases; unmatched junction nucleotides: 7. In nucleotides, the CDR3 is TGTGCCAGCAGTTACCGGGGACTAGCTGGGGACAATGAGCAGTTCTTA. Translation: CASSYRGLAGDNEQFL.

The chain uses TRBV5-1 and TRBJ2-5, with D unclear. Germline V gene lookup returns CDR1 SGHRS and CDR2 YFSETQ. The length of the CDR3 is 14 residues. V shed 5 bases and J shed 4 bases, with 15 bases lying between them. CDR3 in amino acids: CASSRPYEGETQYF. The CDR3 DNA follows: TGCGCCAGCAGTAGACCTTACGAAGGAGAGACCCAGTACTTC.

Only a few counts were recorded for this clonotype. A single base separates this from a much larger clone, so it may be a read error. The rearrangement links TRBV29-1 to TRBJ2-5, with D possibly being TRBD2 (6 bases). The germline gives CDR1 SQVTM, CDR2 ANQGSEA. Trimming took off 6 bases at V and 1 base at J, with 15 bases between the two ends. This CDR3 contains 14 residues. CDR3 sequence (DNA): TGCAGCGTCCGGACCAGGGAGGCCCAAGAGACCCAGTACTTC. It specifies CSVRTREAQETQYF.

Concerning this clonotype itself: This clone may be a read error of a much larger clone one base away. This rearrangement joins TRBV29-1 to TRBJ2-5; D could derive from TRBD1 or TRBD2 (5 bases each). The CDR3 sequence is 12 residues long. The germline gives CDR1 SQVTM, CDR2 ANQGSEA. V was cut by 3 bases and J by 9 bases, with 14 bases left in between. CDR3 sequence reads: CSVEGTLGAQYF. CDR3 bases: TGCAGCGTTGAGGGGACCCTAGGGGCCCAGTACTTC.